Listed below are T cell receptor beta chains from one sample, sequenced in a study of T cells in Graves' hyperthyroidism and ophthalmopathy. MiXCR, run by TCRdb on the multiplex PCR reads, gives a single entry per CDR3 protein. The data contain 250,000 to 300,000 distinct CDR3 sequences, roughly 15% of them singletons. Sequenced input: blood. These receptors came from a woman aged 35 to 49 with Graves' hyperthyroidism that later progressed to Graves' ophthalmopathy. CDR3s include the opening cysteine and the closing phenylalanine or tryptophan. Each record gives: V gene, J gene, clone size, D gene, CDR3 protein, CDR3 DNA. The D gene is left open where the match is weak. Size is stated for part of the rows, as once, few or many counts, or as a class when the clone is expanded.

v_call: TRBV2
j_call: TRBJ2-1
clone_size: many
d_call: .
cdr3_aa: CASSVMNEQFF
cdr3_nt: TGTGCCAGCAGTGTTATGAATGAGCAGTTCTTC

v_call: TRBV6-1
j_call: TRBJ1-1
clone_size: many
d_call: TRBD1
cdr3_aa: CASRDPGQANTEAFF
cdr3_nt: TGTGCCAGCAGAGATCCGGGACAGGCGAACACTGAAGCTTTCTTT

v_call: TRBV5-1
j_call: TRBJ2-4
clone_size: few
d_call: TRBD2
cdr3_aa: CASSALGREGPKNIQYF
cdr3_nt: TGCGCCAGCAGCGCCCTTGGGCGGGAGGGCCCCAAAAACATTCAGTACTTC

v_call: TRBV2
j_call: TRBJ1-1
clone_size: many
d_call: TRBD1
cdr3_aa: CASRLRDSLALVMNTEAFF
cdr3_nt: TGTGCCAGCAGGCTCCGGGACAGCCTCGCCCTTGTCATGAACACTGAAGCTTTCTTT

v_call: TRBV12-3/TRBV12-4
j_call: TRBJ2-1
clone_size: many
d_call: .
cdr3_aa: CASSSRDGTYNEQFF
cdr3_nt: TGTGCCAGCAGTTCCCGGGACGGCACCTACAATGAGCAGTTCTTC

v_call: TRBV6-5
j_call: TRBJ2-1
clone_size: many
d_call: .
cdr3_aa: CASSYDQRPNEQFF
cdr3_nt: TGTGCCAGCAGTTACGATCAGCGGCCAAATGAGCAGTTCTTC

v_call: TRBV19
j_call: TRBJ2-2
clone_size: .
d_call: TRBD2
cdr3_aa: CASSEYAGDGGELFF
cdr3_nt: TGTGCCAGTAGTGAATATGCGGGAGACGGCGGGGAGCTGTTTTTT

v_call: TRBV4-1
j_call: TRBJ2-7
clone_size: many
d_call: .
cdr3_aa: CASSQVKVEEQYF
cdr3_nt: TGCGCCAGCAGCCAAGTTAAGGTGGAGGAGCAGTACTTC

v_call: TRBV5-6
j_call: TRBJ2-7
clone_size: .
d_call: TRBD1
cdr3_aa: CASSEWDRGLYYEQYF
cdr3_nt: TGTGCCAGCAGCGAATGGGACAGGGGGCTGTATTACGAGCAGTACTTC

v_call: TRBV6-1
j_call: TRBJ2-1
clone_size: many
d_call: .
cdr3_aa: CASSTQKSLGQINEQFF
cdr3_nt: TGTGCCAGCAGTACGCAGAAATCACTCGGACAGATCAATGAGCAGTTCTTC